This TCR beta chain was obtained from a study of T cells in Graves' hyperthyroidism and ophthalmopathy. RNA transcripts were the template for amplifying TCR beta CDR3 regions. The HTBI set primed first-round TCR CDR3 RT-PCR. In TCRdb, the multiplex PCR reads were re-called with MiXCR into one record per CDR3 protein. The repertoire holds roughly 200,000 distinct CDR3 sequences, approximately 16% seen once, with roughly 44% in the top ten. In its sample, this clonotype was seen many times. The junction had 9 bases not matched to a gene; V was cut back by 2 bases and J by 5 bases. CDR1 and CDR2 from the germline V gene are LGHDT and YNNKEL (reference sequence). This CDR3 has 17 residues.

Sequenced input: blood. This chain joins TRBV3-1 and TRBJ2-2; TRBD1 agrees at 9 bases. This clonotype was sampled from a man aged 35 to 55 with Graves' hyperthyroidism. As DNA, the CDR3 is TGTGCCAGCAGCCAACGGGACAGGGCGGTAACGACCGGGGAGCTGTTTTTT. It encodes CASSQRDRAVTTGELFF.